Listed below are T cell receptor beta chains from one sample, sequenced in a study of lymphopenia after photon versus proton radiotherapy. The protocol was immunoSEQ multiplex PCR, while the TCRdb copy is restricted to in-frame clones and leaves out a portion. The sample carries approximately 23,000 clones, 85% to 90% recorded once. Sequenced material: peripheral blood, taken from a patient treated with proton-based radiotherapy. The receptors shown here come from a man older than 75 with esophageal cancer. The CDR3 runs from the conserved cysteine through the conserved F or W. A D gene is named only where the DNA matches it firmly. Clone size is not always given. Where it is, it says once, few, many or a class for expanded clones.

clone_size,j_call,v_call,d_call,cdr3_aa,cdr3_nt
once,TRBJ2-1,TRBV18,TRBD1,CASSSYRDRVGNEQFF,TGTGCCAGCTCTTCCTACCGGGACAGGGTAGGCAATGAGCAGTTCTTC
-,TRBJ1-3,TRBV11-1,-,CASSLVEFISGNTIYF,TGTGCCAGCAGCTTAGTGGAGTTCATCTCTGGAAACACCATATATTTT
-,TRBJ2-1,TRBV11-3,-,CASSLGVWGEQFF,TGTGCCAGCAGCTTAGGGGTATGGGGGGAGCAGTTCTTC
-,TRBJ2-7,TRBV7-8,-,CASSAPGGQAYEQYF,TGTGCCAGCAGCGCCCCCGGGGGCCAGGCCTACGAGCAGTACTTC
few,TRBJ1-1,TRBV29-1,-,CSAAEGTNTEAFF,TGCAGCGCCGCGGAGGGGACGAACACTGAAGCTTTCTTT
-,TRBJ2-7,TRBV6-1,-,CASSEGGNEQYF,TGTGCCAGCAGTGAAGGGGGGAACGAGCAGTACTTC
-,TRBJ2-5,TRBV11-1,-,CASSFVGAEQETQYF,TGTGCCAGCAGCTTCGTGGGGGCCGAACAAGAGACCCAGTACTTC
-,TRBJ2-7,TRBV7-3,TRBD2,CASSLEGTSGGSYEQYF,TGTGCCAGCAGCTTAGAGGGGACTAGCGGGGGCTCCTACGAGCAGTACTTC
once,TRBJ2-3,TRBV7-3,-,CASSFGGSDTQYF,TGTGCCAGCAGCTTTGGGGGTTCAGATACGCAGTATTTT
-,TRBJ1-1,TRBV5-1,-,CASSLEDEAFF,TGCGCCAGCAGCTTGGAAGATGAAGCTTTCTTT
once,TRBJ2-7,TRBV20-1,-,CSATPDYEQYF,TGCAGTGCTACCCCCGACTACGAGCAGTACTTC
-,TRBJ2-7,TRBV27,-,CASSTTASYEQYF,TGTGCCAGCAGTACGACGGCCTCCTACGAGCAGTACTTC
-,TRBJ1-1,TRBV2,TRBD1,CASSGDRETEAFF,TGTGCCAGCAGTGGGGACAGGGAAACTGAAGCTTTCTTT
-,TRBJ1-6,TRBV5-1,-,CASSPAGPSSYNSPLHF,TGCGCCAGCAGCCCCGCCGGACCTAGCTCCTATAATTCACCCCTCCACTTT
-,TRBJ2-1,TRBV10-1,-,CASSEGLGVGNEQFF,TGCGCCAGCAGTGAGGGTCTGGGGGTAGGGAATGAGCAGTTCTTC
once,TRBJ2-1,TRBV9,TRBD2,CASSTRGLAGYSYNEQFF,TGTGCCAGCAGCACGAGGGGACTAGCGGGATACTCCTACAATGAGCAGTTCTTC
-,TRBJ2-7,TRBV7-9,-,CASSLGDSYEQYF,TGTGCCAGCAGCCTGGGGGATTCCTACGAGCAGTACTTC
-,TRBJ1-2,TRBV25-1,TRBD1,CASSGRDSPRGYGYTF,TGTGCCAGCAGTGGTAGGGACAGCCCCCGGGGGTATGGCTACACCTTC
-,TRBJ2-1,TRBV19,TRBD2,CASSIEAGGSYNEQFF,TGTGCCAGTAGTATAGAAGCGGGAGGTTCCTACAATGAGCAGTTCTTC
-,TRBJ2-7,TRBV13,-,CASRPRGRKNEQYF,TGTGCCAGCAGGCCGCGGGGGCGCAAAAACGAGCAGTACTTC
-,TRBJ2-3,TRBV29-1,-,CSVSGTLLLGTDTQYF,TGCAGCGTCTCCGGGACGCTCCTGTTGGGAACAGATACGCAGTATTTT
few,TRBJ2-7,TRBV4-2,TRBD2,CASSQVPGGEYEQYF,TGTGCCAGCAGCCAAGTCCCCGGGGGGGAGTACGAGCAGTACTTC
-,TRBJ2-3,TRBV2,TRBD2,CAGLLLAGDPDTQYF,TGTGCCGGACTACTGCTAGCGGGGGATCCAGATACGCAGTATTTT
-,TRBJ2-2,TRBV30,-,CAWRATGYPGELFF,TGTGCCTGGAGAGCAACAGGGTACCCCGGGGAGCTGTTTTTT
-,TRBJ2-5,TRBV7-9,TRBD1,CASSSDERGQKETQYF,TGTGCCAGCAGCTCAGATGAGAGGGGACAGAAAGAGACCCAGTACTTC
once,TRBJ2-1,TRBV11-2,-,CASGRSFDEQFF,TGTGCCAGCGGTAGGTCTTTCGATGAGCAGTTCTTC
-,TRBJ2-7,TRBV4-2,-,CASSQAQTGYEQYF,TGTGCCAGCAGCCAAGCCCAAACGGGCTACGAGCAGTACTTC
-,TRBJ1-1,TRBV18,-,CASSLAGRAEAFF,TGTGCCAGCTCACTCGCAGGTCGCGCTGAAGCTTTCTTT
-,TRBJ1-5,TRBV4-1,-,CASSQQVLDQPQHF,TGCGCCAGCAGCCAACAGGTTTTGGATCAGCCCCAGCATTTT
once,TRBJ2-5,TRBV15,TRBD2,CATSRDWASGGETQYF,TGTGCCACCAGCAGAGATTGGGCTAGCGGGGGAGAGACCCAGTACTTC
-,TRBJ1-1,TRBV6-6,-,CASRVRGGDTEAFF,TGTGCCAGCAGAGTCCGGGGAGGGGACACTGAAGCTTTCTTT
-,TRBJ2-3,TRBV7-2,-,CASTSIIGTDTQYF,TGTGCCAGCACCAGCATAATCGGCACAGATACGCAGTATTTT
-,TRBJ1-1,TRBV7-8,-,CASSLALGGGYTEAFF,TGTGCCAGCAGCTTAGCGCTGGGGGGCGGGTACACTGAAGCTTTCTTT
-,TRBJ1-3,TRBV7-2,-,CASSPSRDPSGNTIYF,TGTGCCAGCAGCCCCTCCCGGGACCCTTCTGGAAACACCATATATTTT
-,TRBJ2-5,TRBV19,TRBD1,CASSTIGQGVAQYF,TGTGCCAGTAGTACCATAGGACAGGGGGTGGCCCAGTACTTC
-,TRBJ2-1,TRBV29-1,-,CSVAAGSYNEQFF,TGCAGCGTTGCAGCGGGTTCCTACAATGAGCAGTTCTTC
-,TRBJ1-2,TRBV4-2,-,CASSLGGGYGYTF,TGTGCCAGCAGCCTGGGAGGGGGCTATGGCTACACCTTC
medium-sized,TRBJ1-5,TRBV19,-,CASTTEGGFNQPQHF,TGTGCCAGTACCACAGAGGGAGGGTTCAATCAGCCCCAGCATTTT
-,TRBJ1-1,TRBV6-1,TRBD1,CASTPDRGLDTEAFF,TGTGCCAGCACTCCGGACAGGGGGTTGGACACTGAAGCTTTCTTT
-,TRBJ2-3,TRBV4-1,TRBD1,CASSYLHRGTDTQYF,TGCGCCAGCAGCTACCTCCACAGGGGAACAGATACGCAGTATTTT
-,TRBJ1-2,TRBV6-1,-,CASSPSGAVYGYTF,TGTGCCAGCAGTCCTTCGGGGGCCGTCTATGGCTACACCTTC